Listed below are T cell receptor beta chains from one sample, sequenced in a study of PD-1 blockade in classical Hodgkin lymphoma. Some clones are missing from TCRdb's copy, which holds only in-frame ones; the method was immunoSEQ multiplex PCR. The table includes 14,000 or so clones, 70% to 85% detected once. The material sequenced was peripheral blood mononuclear cells (PBMCs), taken at baseline. These receptor sequences come from a human donor with classical Hodgkin lymphoma. Each CDR3 is given with its conserved first and last residue. D genes are given only for firm matches. The size entry is marked missing in some rows and otherwise reads once, few, many or a size class.

size	J	V	D	CDR3	DNA
NA	TRBJ1-1	TRBV18	NA	CASSPQGYTEAFF	TGTGCCAGCTCACCCCAGGGGTATACTGAAGCTTTCTTT
NA	TRBJ1-5	TRBV19	NA	CASSIAANQPQHF	TGTGCCAGTAGTATTGCCGCTAATCAGCCCCAGCATTTT
NA	TRBJ2-3	TRBV15	TRBD2	CATSRVYGEAGGLDTQYF	TGTGCCACCAGCAGAGTTTACGGCGAAGCGGGGGGGTTAGATACGCAGTATTTT
NA	TRBJ1-4	TRBV5-1	NA	CASSPGGGANEKLFF	TGCGCCAGCAGCCCCGGTGGGGGGGCTAATGAAAAACTGTTTTTT
NA	TRBJ2-7	TRBV6-1	NA	CASSVGGYEQYF	TGTGCCAGCAGTGTTGGCGGCTACGAGCAGTACTTC
NA	TRBJ1-5	TRBV5-5	NA	CASSLLTGQPQHF	TGTGCCAGCAGCTTGTTAACGGGGCAGCCCCAGCATTTT
few	TRBJ1-6	TRBV11-2	NA	CASSLDQGFLSPLHF	TGTGCCAGCAGCTTAGATCAGGGGTTTCTTTCACCCCTCCACTTT
NA	TRBJ1-1	TRBV5-6	TRBD1	CASSLGTGSTEAFF	TGTGCCAGCAGCTTGGGGACAGGGTCCACTGAAGCTTTCTTT
NA	TRBJ2-3	TRBV7-6	TRBD1	CASSFPGQSTDTQYF	TGTGCCAGCAGCTTCCCGGGACAGAGCACAGATACGCAGTATTTT
NA	TRBJ2-7	TRBV4-1	NA	CASSPGPSYEQYF	TGCGCCAGCAGCCCCGGGCCCTCCTACGAGCAGTACTTC
NA	TRBJ1-6	TRBV7-2	NA	CASSSRDGGSPLHF	TGTGCCAGCAGCTCCCGGGACGGTGGTTCACCCCTCCACTTT